The clone carrying this T cell receptor (beta chain) was seen many times. V lost 0 bases and J lost 10, with 6 bases in between. The germline V gene encodes CDR1 MNHEY and CDR2 SVGAGI. This CDR3 region has 12 residues. This record comes from a study of T-cell reconstitution after alpha-beta-depleted transplantation in children. Molecular barcoding with unique molecular identifiers was used for the TCRbeta library. From the PCR reads, TCRdb called clonotypes with MiXCR, one entry per CDR3 protein. The profile shows roughly 500,000 distinct CDR3 sequences, about 10% of them singletons. The rearrangement joins TRBV6-5 to TRBJ2-2; D remains ambiguous. The sequence derives from a child aged 2 to 15 with inherited bone marrow failure, due to receive a stem cell transplant. The starting material was PBMCs, obtained before TCRalphabeta/CD19-depleted stem cell transplant. CDR3 DNA sequence: TGTGCCAGCAGTTACTCCGGCCTGGAGCTGTTTTTT. Translating gives CASSYSGLELFF.